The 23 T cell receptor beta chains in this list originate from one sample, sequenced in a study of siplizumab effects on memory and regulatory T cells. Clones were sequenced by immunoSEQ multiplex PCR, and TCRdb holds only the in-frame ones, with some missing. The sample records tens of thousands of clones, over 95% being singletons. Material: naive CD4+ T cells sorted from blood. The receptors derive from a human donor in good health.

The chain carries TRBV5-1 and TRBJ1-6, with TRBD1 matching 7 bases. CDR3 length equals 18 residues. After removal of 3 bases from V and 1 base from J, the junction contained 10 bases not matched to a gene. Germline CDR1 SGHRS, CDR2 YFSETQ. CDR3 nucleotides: TGCGCCAGCAGCTGGAACGACAGGGCGGGATCCTATAATTCACCCCTCCACTTT. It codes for CASSWNDRAGSYNSPLHF.

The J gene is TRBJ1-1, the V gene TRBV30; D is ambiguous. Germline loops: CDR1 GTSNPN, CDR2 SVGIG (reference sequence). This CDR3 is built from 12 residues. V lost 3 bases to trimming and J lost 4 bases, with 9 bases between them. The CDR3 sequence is CAWRKDSTEAFF. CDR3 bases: TGTGCCTGGAGGAAAGATTCCACTGAAGCTTTCTTT.

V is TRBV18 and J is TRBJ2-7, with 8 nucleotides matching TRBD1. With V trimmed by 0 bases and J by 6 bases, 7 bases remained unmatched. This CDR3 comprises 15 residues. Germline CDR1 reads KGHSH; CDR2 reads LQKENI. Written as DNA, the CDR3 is TGTGCCAGCTCACCACCCGCGGACAGGGTCCTCGAGCAGTACTTC. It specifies CASSPPADRVLEQYF. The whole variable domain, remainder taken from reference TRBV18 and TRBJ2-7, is NAGVMQNPRHLVRRRGQEARLRCSPMKGHSHVYWYRQLPEEGLKFMVYLQKENIIDESGMPKERFSAEFPKEGPSILRIQQVVRGDSAAYFCASSPPADRVLEQYFGPGTRLTVT.

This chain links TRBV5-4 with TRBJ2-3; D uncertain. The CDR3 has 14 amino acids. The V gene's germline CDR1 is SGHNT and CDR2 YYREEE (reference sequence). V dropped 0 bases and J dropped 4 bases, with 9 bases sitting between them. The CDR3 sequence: CASSLVGLPDTQYF. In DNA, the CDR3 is TGTGCCAGCAGCTTGGTAGGCCTCCCAGATACGCAGTATTTT. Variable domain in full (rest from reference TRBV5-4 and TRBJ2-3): ETGVTQSPTHLIKTRGQQVTLRCSSQSGHNTVSWYQQALGQGPQFIFQYYREEENGRGNFPPRFSGLQFPNYSSELNVNALELDDSALYLCASSLVGLPDTQYFGPGTRLTVL.

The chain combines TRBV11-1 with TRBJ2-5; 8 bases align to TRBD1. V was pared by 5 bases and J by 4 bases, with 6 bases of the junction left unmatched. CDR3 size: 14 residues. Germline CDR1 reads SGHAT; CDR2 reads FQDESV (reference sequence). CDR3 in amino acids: CASSLGTGAETQYF. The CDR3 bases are TGTGCCAGCAGCCTCGGGACAGGCGCAGAGACCCAGTACTTC.

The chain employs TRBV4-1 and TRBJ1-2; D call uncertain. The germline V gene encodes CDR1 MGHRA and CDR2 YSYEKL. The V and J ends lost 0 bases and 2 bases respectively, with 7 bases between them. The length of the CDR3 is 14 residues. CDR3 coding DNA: TGCGCCAGCAGCCAAGAACAGAGAAACTATGGCTACACCTTC. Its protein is CASSQEQRNYGYTF.

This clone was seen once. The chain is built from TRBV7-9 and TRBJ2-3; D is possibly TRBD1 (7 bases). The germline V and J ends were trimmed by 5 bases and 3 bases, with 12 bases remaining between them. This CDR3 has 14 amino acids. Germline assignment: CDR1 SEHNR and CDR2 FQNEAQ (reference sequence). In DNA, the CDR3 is TGTGCCAGCAGCCCCAGGGGGGTGACAGATACGCAGTATTTT. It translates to CASSPRGVTDTQYF.

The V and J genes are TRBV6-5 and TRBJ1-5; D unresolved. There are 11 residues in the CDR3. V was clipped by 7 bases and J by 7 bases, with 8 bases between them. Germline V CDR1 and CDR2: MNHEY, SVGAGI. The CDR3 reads CASKEGQPQHF. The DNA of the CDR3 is TGTGCCAGCAAGGAGGGACAGCCCCAGCATTTT.

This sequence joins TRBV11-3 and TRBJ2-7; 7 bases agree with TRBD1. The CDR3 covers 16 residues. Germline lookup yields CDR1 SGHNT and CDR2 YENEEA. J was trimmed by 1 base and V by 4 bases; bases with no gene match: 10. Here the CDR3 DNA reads TGTGCCAGCAGCTCTGGGGGACAGCAAAATTCCTACGAGCAGTACTTC. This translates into CASSSGGQQNSYEQYF.

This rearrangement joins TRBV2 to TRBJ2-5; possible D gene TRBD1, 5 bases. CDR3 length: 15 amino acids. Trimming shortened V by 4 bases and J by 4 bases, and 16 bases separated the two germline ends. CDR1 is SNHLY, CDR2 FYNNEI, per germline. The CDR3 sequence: CASSGLWGQRETQYF. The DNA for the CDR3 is TGTGCCAGCAGTGGTCTGTGGGGCCAACGAGAGACCCAGTACTTC.

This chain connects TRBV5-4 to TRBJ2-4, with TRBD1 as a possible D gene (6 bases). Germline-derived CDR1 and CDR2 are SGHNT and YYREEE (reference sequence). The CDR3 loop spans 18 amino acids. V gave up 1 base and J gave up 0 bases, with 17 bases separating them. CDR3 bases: TGTGCCAGCAGCTTGACAGGTCAGGGGACCTTAGCCAAAAACATTCAGTACTTC. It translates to CASSLTGQGTLAKNIQYF.

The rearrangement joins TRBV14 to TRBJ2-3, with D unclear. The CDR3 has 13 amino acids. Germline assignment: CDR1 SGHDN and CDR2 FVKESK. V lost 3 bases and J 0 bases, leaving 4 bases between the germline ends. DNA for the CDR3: TGTGCCAGCAGCCAGGACAGCACAGATACGCAGTATTTT. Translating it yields CASSQDSTDTQYF.

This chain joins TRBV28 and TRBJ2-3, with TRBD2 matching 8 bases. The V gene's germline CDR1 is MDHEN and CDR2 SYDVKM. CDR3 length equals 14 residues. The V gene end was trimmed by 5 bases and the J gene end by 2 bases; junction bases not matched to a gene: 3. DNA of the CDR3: TGTGCCAGCAGTACCGGGGGGGACACAGATACGCAGTATTTT. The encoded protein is CASSTGGDTDTQYF.

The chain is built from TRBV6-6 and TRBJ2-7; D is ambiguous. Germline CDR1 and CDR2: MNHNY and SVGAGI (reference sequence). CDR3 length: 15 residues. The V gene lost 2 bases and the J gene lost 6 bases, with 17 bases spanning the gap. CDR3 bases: TGTGCCAGCAGTTACCGCGATCCTCGAGGCTCCGAGCAGTACTTC. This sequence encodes CASSYRDPRGSEQYF.

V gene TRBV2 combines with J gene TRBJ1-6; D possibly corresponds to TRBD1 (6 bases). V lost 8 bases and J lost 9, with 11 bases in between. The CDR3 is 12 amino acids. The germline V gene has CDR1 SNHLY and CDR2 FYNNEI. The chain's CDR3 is CASLNRASPLHF. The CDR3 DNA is TGTGCCAGCCTCAACAGGGCTTCACCCCTCCACTTT. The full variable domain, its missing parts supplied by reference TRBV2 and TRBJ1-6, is EPEVTQTPSHQVTQMGQEVILRCVPISNHLYFYWYRQILGQKVEFLVSFYNNEISEKSEIFDDQFSVERPDGSNFTLKIRSTKLEDSAMYFCASLNRASPLHFGNGTRLTVT.

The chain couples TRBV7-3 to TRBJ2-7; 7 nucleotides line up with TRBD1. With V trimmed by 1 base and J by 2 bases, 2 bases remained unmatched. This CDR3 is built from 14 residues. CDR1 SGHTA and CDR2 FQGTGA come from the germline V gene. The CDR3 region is CASSLNQGAYEQYF. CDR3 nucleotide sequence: TGTGCCAGCAGCTTAAATCAGGGGGCCTACGAGCAGTACTTC.

The CDR3 is CASSGGTVDNSPLHF. Here the CDR3 DNA reads TGTGCCAGCAGCGGGGGGACAGTCGATAATTCACCCCTCCACTTT. This chain links TRBV28 with TRBJ1-6; 7 bases match TRBD1. V lost 6 bases and J lost 5; bases outside the gene matches: 7. This CDR3 is built from 15 residues. The V gene's germline CDR1 is MDHEN and CDR2 SYDVKM.

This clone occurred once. CDR3 in DNA: TGTGCCAGCAGTTACTCTCCGCAAAGAAAGGATGGCTACACCTTC. Translated, it gives CASSYSPQRKDGYTF. The chain links TRBV6-5 to TRBJ1-2; D is undetermined. CDR1 is MNHEY, CDR2 SVGAGI, per germline. CDR3 length: 15 amino acids. V was pared by 0 bases and J by 6 bases, with 14 bases between.

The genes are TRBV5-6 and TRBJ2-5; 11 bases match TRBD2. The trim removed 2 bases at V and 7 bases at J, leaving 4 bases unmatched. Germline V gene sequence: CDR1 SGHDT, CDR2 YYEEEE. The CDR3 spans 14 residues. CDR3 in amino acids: CASSFSGGAGTQYF. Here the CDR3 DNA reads TGTGCCAGCAGCTTTAGCGGGGGGGCCGGGACCCAGTACTTC.

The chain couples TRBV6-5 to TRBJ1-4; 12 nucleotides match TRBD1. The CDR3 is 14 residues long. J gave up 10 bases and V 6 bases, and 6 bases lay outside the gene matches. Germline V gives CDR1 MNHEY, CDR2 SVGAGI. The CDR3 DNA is TGTGCCAGCAGCCCAGGGACAGGGGGCTTAAAACTGTTTTTT. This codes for CASSPGTGGLKLFF.

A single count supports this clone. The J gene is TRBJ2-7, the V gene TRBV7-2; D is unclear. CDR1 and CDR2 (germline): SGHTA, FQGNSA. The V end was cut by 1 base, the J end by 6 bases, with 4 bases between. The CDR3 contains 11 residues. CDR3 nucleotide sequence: TGTGCCAGCAGCTTAGGCACCGAGCAGTACTTC. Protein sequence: CASSLGTEQYF.

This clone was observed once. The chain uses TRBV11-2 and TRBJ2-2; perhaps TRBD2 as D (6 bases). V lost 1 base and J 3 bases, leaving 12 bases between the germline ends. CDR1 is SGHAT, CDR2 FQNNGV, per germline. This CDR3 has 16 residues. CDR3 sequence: CASSLVAGPDTGELFF. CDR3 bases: TGTGCCAGCAGCTTAGTGGCGGGGCCGGACACCGGGGAGCTGTTTTTT.

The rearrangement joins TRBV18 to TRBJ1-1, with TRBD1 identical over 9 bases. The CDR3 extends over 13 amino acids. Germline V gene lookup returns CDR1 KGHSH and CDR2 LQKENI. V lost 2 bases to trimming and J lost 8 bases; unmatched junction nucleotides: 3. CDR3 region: CASSPEGQGEAFF. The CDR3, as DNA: TGTGCCAGCTCACCAGAGGGACAGGGAGAAGCTTTCTTT.